A selection of T cell receptor beta chains follows, all from one sample in a study of Graves' ophthalmopathy and Graves' hyperthyroidism. TCRdb re-called the multiplex PCR reads with MiXCR, one entry per CDR3 protein. In the table there are approximately 700,000 distinct CDR3 sequences, about 40% of which are singletons. Sequences were obtained from peripheral blood. The receptors originated from an adult man with Graves' ophthalmopathy. The CDR3 runs from the conserved cysteine through the conserved F or W. The D gene is left open where the match is weak. Clone size appears in some rows only: once, few, many, or a class for an expanded clone.

cdr3_length clone_size j_call d_call v_call cdr3_nt cdr3_aa
16 - TRBJ1-1 - TRBV9 TGTGCCAGCAGCGGCTTGGAGACAAGGTGGGGGACTGAAGCTTTCTTT CASSGLETRWGTEAFF
15 many TRBJ1-2 TRBD1 TRBV19 TGTGCCAGTAGCACCCGGGACAGCGACTACTATGGCTACACCTTC CASSTRDSDYYGYTF
14 - TRBJ1-2 - TRBV4-1 TGCGCCAGCAGCCAAGATTTCGCAGGGGAGGGATACACCTTC CASSQDFAGEGYTF
14 few TRBJ1-1 TRBD1 TRBV7-2 TGTGCCAGCAGTTTCCGGACAGGGGTCACTGAAGCTTTCTTT CASSFRTGVTEAFF
15 many TRBJ1-4 TRBD1 TRBV7-2 TGTGCCAGCAGCTTAGTAGGGGACAGGGGGGAAAAACTGTTTTTT CASSLVGDRGEKLFF
12 few TRBJ2-1 - TRBV10-3 TGTGCCATCAGTGAGGTCAGGGGTGAGCAGTTCTTC CAISEVRGEQFF
12 many TRBJ1-2 - TRBV7-8 TGTGCCAGCAGCTTAGGGACACGTGGCTACACCTTC CASSLGTRGYTF
14 few TRBJ2-2 TRBD2 TRBV19 TGTGCCAGTATTAGGACTAGCGGCACCGGGGAGCTGTTTTTT CASIRTSGTGELFF
11 few TRBJ2-2 - TRBV10-3 TGTGCCATCAGTAACGCCGGGGAGCTGTTTTTT CAISNAGELFF
18 many TRBJ2-5 TRBD2 TRBV7-9 TGTGCCAGCAGCCCTGGACTAGCGGGCGAAACTAAAAAAGAGACCCAGTACTTC CASSPGLAGETKKETQYF
11 - TRBJ1-1 - TRBV2 TGTGCCAGCAGTGAGGAGGGTAGTAGTTTCTTT CASSEEGSSFF
14 many TRBJ2-7 - TRBV9 TGTGCCAGCAGCCCGGGGGACATACTCTACGAGCAGTACTTC CASSPGDILYEQYF
16 - TRBJ2-5 TRBD2 TRBV11-1 TGTGCCAGCAGCCCCGGGACTAGCGGGACCCAAGAGACCCAGTACTTC CASSPGTSGTQETQYF
14 many TRBJ1-1 - TRBV19 TGTGCCAGTAGTATAGCGAGGCAGTGGACTGAAGCTTTCTTT CASSIARQWTEAFF
14 - TRBJ2-2 TRBD2 TRBV10-3 TGTGCCAGCAAACTAGCGGGGAACACCGGGGAGCTGTTTTTT CASKLAGNTGELFF
14 many TRBJ1-2 TRBD1 TRBV19 TGTGCCAGTGCCGTTGGCAGGGGGCGCGGCGGCTACACCTTC CASAVGRGRGGYTF
16 - TRBJ2-7 TRBD1 TRBV7-8 TGTGCCAGCAGCTTAGATACTTGGGGACAGTCCTACGAGCAGTACTTC CASSLDTWGQSYEQYF
15 many TRBJ2-5 - TRBV7-2 TGTGCCAGCAGCTTAGACGGGGCGTACCAAGAGACCCAGTACTTC CASSLDGAYQETQYF
17 - TRBJ1-3 TRBD1 TRBV3-1 TGTGCCAGCAGCCCACAACAGGGGGAACATCGTGGAAACACCATATATTTT CASSPQQGEHRGNTIYF
13 few TRBJ1-3 - TRBV9 TGTGCCAGCAGCGTAGGGCCCGGAAACACCATATATTTT CASSVGPGNTIYF
13 many TRBJ1-2 TRBD1 TRBV6-6 TGTGCCAGCACTACAGGGGCGGCCTATGGCTACACCTTC CASTTGAAYGYTF
15 many TRBJ1-3 - TRBV12-3/TRBV12-4 TGTGCCAGCAGTTCCCAGGTTCCCTCTGGAAACACCATATATTTT CASSSQVPSGNTIYF
14 - TRBJ2-7 TRBD1 TRBV2 TGTGCCAGCAGTTTGACAGGGATGTCCTACGAGCAGTACTTC CASSLTGMSYEQYF
13 - TRBJ1-2 - TRBV12-3/TRBV12-4 TGTGCCAGCAGTATCGACACCGCCGCTGGCTACACCTTC CASSIDTAAGYTF
13 once TRBJ1-6 - TRBV2 TGTGCCAGCAGTGATAGCAGCGGATCACCCCTCCACTTT CASSDSSGSPLHF
12 - TRBJ1-1 - TRBV9 TGTGCCAGCAGCGCCCTGAACTCTGAAGCTTTCTTT CASSALNSEAFF
14 - TRBJ1-3 - TRBV11-2 TGTGCCAGCAGCTTAGGTCCAGGGGGAAACACCATATATTTT CASSLGPGGNTIYF
12 many TRBJ1-5 - TRBV12-3/TRBV12-4 TGTGCCAGCAGCATCCTCAATCAGCCCCAGCATTTT CASSILNQPQHF
12 many TRBJ1-4 - TRBV2 TGTGCCAGCAGTGTCGCGAGTGAAAAACTGTTTTTT CASSVASEKLFF
14 - TRBJ2-7 TRBD1 TRBV6-2/TRBV6-3 TGTGCCAGCAGTTCCCAGGGGGCAGGCTACGAGCAGTACTTC CASSSQGAGYEQYF
12 - TRBJ1-2 - TRBV29-1 TGCAGCAGCCTTGGGTCAGCGTCTGGCTACACCTTC CSSLGSASGYTF
13 many TRBJ1-5 - TRBV12-3/TRBV12-4 TGTGCCAGCACGGGGGTCGCGTTAGGGCCCCAGCATTTT CASTGVALGPQHF
16 - TRBJ2-7 TRBD2 TRBV7-9 TGTGCCAGCAGCTCCGCGACTAGCGGGAGCTCCTACGAGCAGTACTTC CASSSATSGSSYEQYF
16 many TRBJ1-6 TRBD1 TRBV7-9 TGTGCCAGCAGCGCACCCCGGACAGGAGAGGATTCACCCCTCCACTTT CASSAPRTGEDSPLHF
14 many TRBJ1-2 TRBD1 TRBV6-4 TGTGCCAGCAGTGAAACAGGGGGCGGCTATGGCTACACCTTC CASSETGGGYGYTF
14 many TRBJ1-5 - TRBV9 TGTGCCAGCAGCCAGGGCAGTAGCAATCAGCCCCAGCATTTT CASSQGSSNQPQHF
14 many TRBJ1-2 - TRBV2 TGTGCCAGCAGCCCCCGACAGATTAACTATGGCTACACCTTC CASSPRQINYGYTF
15 - TRBJ2-2 - TRBV2 TGTGCCAGCAGTCCCGGGACCCTCGGGACCGGGGAGCTGTTTTTT CASSPGTLGTGELFF
13 - TRBJ1-6 - TRBV10-3 TGTGCCGGAACCCGGGACCGTAATTCACCCCTCCACTTT CAGTRDRNSPLHF
14 - TRBJ1-2 TRBD1 TRBV20-1 TGCAGTGCTCACAGGGGGAGAGGCCTATATGGCTACACCTTC CSAHRGRGLYGYTF
15 many TRBJ1-3 - TRBV9 TGTGCCAGCAGCGCTTTTGGGGATCCAGGAAACACCATATATTTT CASSAFGDPGNTIYF
15 - TRBJ2-3 TRBD1 TRBV10-3 TGTGCCAGCAGCCCGCAGGGGGCATTGACAGATACGCAGTATTTT CASSPQGALTDTQYF
15 few TRBJ1-2 - TRBV5-1 TGCGCCAGCAGCTTGGCCGTGGCAGGGAGAAGGGGCTACACCTTC CASSLAVAGRRGYTF
15 few TRBJ1-2 TRBD1 TRBV2 TGTGCCAGCAGTGAACTAGAGGGACAGGGGCTGGAGTACACCTTC CASSELEGQGLEYTF
14 many TRBJ1-2 - TRBV7-3 TGTGCCAGCAGACAAAAAGGCGCATGCTATGGCTACACCTTC CASRQKGACYGYTF
16 few TRBJ1-5 TRBD1 TRBV20-1 TGCAGTGCTAGGGGGGACAGGGACTATAGCAATCAGCCCCAGCATTTT CSARGDRDYSNQPQHF
15 - TRBJ1-6 - TRBV4-2 TGTGCCAGCAGCCAAAAAATGGGAAGTAATTCACCCCTCCACTTT CASSQKMGSNSPLHF
16 - TRBJ2-7 - TRBV7-2 TGTGCCAGCAGCCAAAGACTAAAGGGGAGCTCCTACGAGCAGTACTTC CASSQRLKGSSYEQYF
15 - TRBJ1-4 - TRBV12-3/TRBV12-4 TGTGCCAGCAGTTCCTCCGTTGGCACTAATGAAAAACTGTTTTTT CASSSSVGTNEKLFF
14 - TRBJ1-1 - TRBV11-2 TGTGCCAGCAGGCGTAGACAGTTCAACACTGAAGCTTTCTTT CASRRRQFNTEAFF
15 many TRBJ2-7 - TRBV15 TGTGCCACCAGCAGAGATCGTTCGACAGAATACGAGCAGTACTTC CATSRDRSTEYEQYF
15 few TRBJ2-2 - TRBV7-8 TGTGCCAGCAGCCATGGCGGGTCGAGGACCGGGGAGCTGTTTTTT CASSHGGSRTGELFF
13 - TRBJ1-2 - TRBV11-2 TGTGCCAGCAGGCGCATGGGGGTCTATGGCTACACCTTC CASRRMGVYGYTF